These T cell receptor beta chains were read from a single sample in a study of T cells expressing NK-cell markers. One entry per CDR3 protein, without DNA, is what TCRdb gives after re-calling the 5' RACE reads. Here the sample table reports roughly 180,000 distinct CDR3 sequences. The source material was blood T cells: a sorted CD56 or NKG2C T cell subset, CD4+ or CD8+ T cells, or bulk PBMC T cells (not recorded which). The origin of the receptors is a man aged 18-75 years in good health. The CDR3 runs from the conserved cysteine through the conserved F or W. The order of the fields is J gene, V gene, CDR3 protein.

TRBJ2-3 TRBV30 CAWSGDWDTQYF
TRBJ1-5 TRBV28 CASSEESNQPQHF
TRBJ1-5 TRBV15 CATSRDLGANQPQHF
TRBJ2-7 TRBV18 CASSPGRYSYEQYF
TRBJ2-7 TRBV7-6 CASSSGTSGGWSSYEQYF
TRBJ2-7 TRBV14 CASSQELGGTYEQYF
TRBJ2-1 TRBV5-6 CASSHPTALEQFF
TRBJ2-7 TRBV6-1 CASSRDSEISYEQYF
TRBJ2-5 TRBV6-1 CASSEGPRGMETQYF
TRBJ2-3 TRBV29-1 CSFMGGTDTQYF
TRBJ2-3 TRBV27 CASRGGTSGGISTDTQYF
TRBJ2-1 TRBV11-2 CASSNLAGGFYNEQFF
TRBJ1-6 TRBV6-5 CASSYERTDSPLHF
TRBJ2-3 TRBV11-2 CASSLGWGTDTQYF
TRBJ2-2 TRBV19 CASSILAVTGELFF
TRBJ1-5 TRBV4-1 CASSQVWGSNQPQHF
TRBJ2-7 TRBV4-1 CASSQEVQGPLGHEQYF
TRBJ2-1 TRBV29-1 CSVERGLATYNEQFF
TRBJ2-2 TRBV11-1 CASSVGTSFGSGELFF
TRBJ2-7 TRBV19 CASSFGGNYEQYF
TRBJ2-1 TRBV12-3/TRBV12-4 CASGGGGLYNEQFF
TRBJ2-1 TRBV5-1 CASSFMRGGLDEQFF
TRBJ2-6 TRBV5-5 CASSLVLSGANVLTF
TRBJ2-3 TRBV27 CASSLHVNTDTQYF
TRBJ2-7 TRBV5-6 CASSLAGGYPYEQYF
TRBJ1-2 TRBV7-2 CASSSGMGASAYGYTF
TRBJ1-1 TRBV5-4 CASSPGQANTEAFF
TRBJ2-2 TRBV2 CALTQRGTGELFF